Listed below are T cell receptor beta chains from one sample, sequenced in a study of low-dose radiotherapy and immunotherapy resistance in tumors. In TCRdb, the reads were re-called with MiXCR into one record per CDR3 protein. The sample carries 30,000 or so distinct CDR3 sequences, about 53% recorded once. The material sequenced was PBMCs, taken after low-dose radiotherapy plus immunotherapy. The receptors here all came from a male donor with gallbladder cancer. Both conserved end residues are part of each CDR3. A D gene is named only where the DNA matches it firmly. Only part of the rows carry a size: once, few, many, or a class if the clone is expanded.

V gene,J gene,clone size,D gene,CDR3 DNA,CDR3 protein
TRBV6-6,TRBJ2-1,NA,TRBD1,TGTGCCAGCAGTTACCCACTAACATCGACAGGGTTTAAGGCATACAATGAGCAGTTCTTC,CASSYPLTSTGFKAYNEQFF
TRBV12-3/TRBV12-4,TRBJ1-2,few,NA,TGTGCCAGCAGTATGCAGGCTCAGTATGGCTACACCTTC,CASSMQAQYGYTF
TRBV4-2,TRBJ2-1,NA,NA,TGTGCCAGCAGCCAAGAACAAGGGCCCTCCTACAATGAGCAGTTCTTC,CASSQEQGPSYNEQFF
TRBV29-1,TRBJ1-2,NA,NA,TGCAGCGTTGAAGGCCGACAGAACTATGGCTACACCTTC,CSVEGRQNYGYTF
TRBV12-3/TRBV12-4,TRBJ2-7,many,TRBD1,TGTGCCAGCACCCCTCAGACAGGGAGTGGCTACGAGCAGTACTTC,CASTPQTGSGYEQYF
TRBV18,TRBJ2-1,NA,NA,TGTGCCAGCTCATCCGAGTCACGGAGCCACAATGAGCAGTTCTTC,CASSSESRSHNEQFF
TRBV5-1,TRBJ2-7,NA,NA,TGCGCCAGCAGTCCACACTCCGGGACGGACGGCTACGAGCAGTACTTC,CASSPHSGTDGYEQYF
TRBV11-2,TRBJ2-2,NA,NA,NA,CASSRDGRGTGELFFF
TRBV10-3,TRBJ2-5,NA,NA,TGTGCCATCAGACCCGACAGGAATCAAGAGACCCAGTACTTC,CAIRPDRNQETQYF
TRBV19,TRBJ1-2,NA,NA,TGTGCCAGTAGTATAGCCCCGGGGGCGCCGGGCTATGGCTACACCTTC,CASSIAPGAPGYGYTF
TRBV2,TRBJ1-4,NA,TRBD1,TGTGCCAGCAACCAGGGGGCTCTGGGCGAAAAACTGTTTTTT,CASNQGALGEKLFF
TRBV2,TRBJ2-3,NA,NA,TGTGCCAGCAAAAGGACTGTTCGCACAGATACGCAGTATTTT,CASKRTVRTDTQYF
TRBV29-1,TRBJ1-1,NA,TRBD1,TGCAGCGGATGGGGACAGGGAGAAACTGAAGCTTTCTTT,CSGWGQGETEAFF
TRBV12-3/TRBV12-4,TRBJ2-7,few,TRBD1,TGTGCCAGCAGTTCTGGACAGGGATACGACGAGCAGTACTTC,CASSSGQGYDEQYF
TRBV2,TRBJ2-1,NA,TRBD2,TGTGCCAGCAGTGCTAGCGGGGGCTACTCCGACTCGCCTGAGCAGTTCTTC,CASSASGGYSDSPEQFF
TRBV12-3/TRBV12-4,TRBJ2-1,few,NA,TGTGCCAGCAGCCCGGGAGACGGGCCCAATGAGCAGTTCTTC,CASSPGDGPNEQFF
TRBV28,TRBJ2-3,NA,NA,TGTGCCAGCTACCCCCGGCGGGGTTCCACAGATACGCAGTATTTT,CASYPRRGSTDTQYF
TRBV6-8,TRBJ1-4,NA,NA,TGTGCCAGCAGTGAGACAACTAATGAAAAACTGTTTTTT,CASSETTNEKLFF
TRBV20-1,TRBJ2-3,many,TRBD2,TGCAGTGCTAGCCCCGGGACTAGCGGGGGGTTCACAGATACGCAGTATTTT,CSASPGTSGGFTDTQYF
TRBV5-3,TRBJ2-1,many,TRBD2,TGTGCCAGCAGCTTGCGGGGGTACACGAATGAGCAGTTCTTC,CASSLRGYTNEQFF